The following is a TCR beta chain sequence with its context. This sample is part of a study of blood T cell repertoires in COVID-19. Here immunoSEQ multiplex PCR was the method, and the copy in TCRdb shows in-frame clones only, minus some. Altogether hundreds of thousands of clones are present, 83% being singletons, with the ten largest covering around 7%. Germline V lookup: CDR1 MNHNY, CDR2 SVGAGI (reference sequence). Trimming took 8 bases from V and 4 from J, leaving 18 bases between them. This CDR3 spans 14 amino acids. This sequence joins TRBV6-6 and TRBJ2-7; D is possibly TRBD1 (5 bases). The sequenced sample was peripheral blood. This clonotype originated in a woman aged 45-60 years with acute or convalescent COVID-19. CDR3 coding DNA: TGTGCCAGCTGGGCTAGGGGTCTGGGGTACGAGCAGTACTTC. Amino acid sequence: CASWARGLGYEQYF.